The present T cell receptor beta chain was sequenced within a study of blood T cells in healthy people across ages. Regarding the study as a whole: Estimated diversity across one million T cells was deemed an underestimate.

For this clonotype: The antigen remains unidentified.

CDR1 and CDR2 (germline): DFQATT, SNEGSKA (reference sequence). This CDR3 is 13 amino acids long. Combining a sample-barcoded 5' primer with a J-beta primer mix, a second PCR ran for about 7 to 11 cycles. Through a template-switch adaptor with 12 random nucleotides, each cDNA molecule received a tag. TCRdb re-called the 5' RACE reads through MiXCR, storing one row per CDR3 protein. This repertoire shows some 1.8 million distinct CDR3 sequences, around 40% found once; its top ten account for about 21%. Total RNA extraction produced at least 5.5 micrograms (per sample) for the study. The chain links TRBV20-1 to TRBJ2-1; maybe TRBD2 (5 bases). The sequence derives from a human donor in good health. The sample taken for sequencing was blood. The CDR3 is CMLLGSSYNEQFF. The CDR3 DNA follows: TGCATGCTGCTGGGGAGCTCCTACAATGAGCAGTTCTTC.